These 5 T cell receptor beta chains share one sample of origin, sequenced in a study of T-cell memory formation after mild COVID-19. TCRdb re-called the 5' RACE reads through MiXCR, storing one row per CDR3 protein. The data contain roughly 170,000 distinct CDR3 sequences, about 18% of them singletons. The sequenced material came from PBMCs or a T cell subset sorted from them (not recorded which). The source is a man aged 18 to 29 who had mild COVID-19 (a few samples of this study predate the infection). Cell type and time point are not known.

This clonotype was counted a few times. The CDR3 reads CASSLGTITGANEQFF. The CDR3 bases are TGTGCCAGCAGCTTAGGGACAATCACGGGGGCCAATGAGCAGTTCTTC. J is TRBJ2-1 and V is TRBV11-1; D may match TRBD1 or TRBD2 (6 bases each). With 1 base removed from V and 6 bases from J, the gap between germline ends came to 16 bases. Germline values: CDR1 SGHAT, CDR2 FQDESV (reference sequence). This CDR3 comprises 16 residues.

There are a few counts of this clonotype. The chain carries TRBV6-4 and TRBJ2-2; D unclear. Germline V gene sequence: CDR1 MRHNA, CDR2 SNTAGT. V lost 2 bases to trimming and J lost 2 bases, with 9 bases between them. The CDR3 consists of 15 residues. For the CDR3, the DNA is TGTGCCAGCAGTGACCCACTGACCAACACCGGGGAGCTGTTTTTT. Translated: CASSDPLTNTGELFF.

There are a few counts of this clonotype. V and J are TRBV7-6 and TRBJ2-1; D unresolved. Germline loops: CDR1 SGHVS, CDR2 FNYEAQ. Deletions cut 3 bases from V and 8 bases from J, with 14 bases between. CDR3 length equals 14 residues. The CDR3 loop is CASSFRPGGDEQFF. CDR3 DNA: TGTGCCAGCAGCTTTAGGCCGGGTGGGGATGAGCAGTTCTTC.

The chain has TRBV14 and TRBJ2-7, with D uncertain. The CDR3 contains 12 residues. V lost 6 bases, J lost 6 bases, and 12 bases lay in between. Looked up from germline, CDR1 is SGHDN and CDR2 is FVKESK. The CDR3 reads CASRQSLPEQYV. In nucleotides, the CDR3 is TGTGCCAGCAGACAATCACTGCCCGAGCAGTACGTC.

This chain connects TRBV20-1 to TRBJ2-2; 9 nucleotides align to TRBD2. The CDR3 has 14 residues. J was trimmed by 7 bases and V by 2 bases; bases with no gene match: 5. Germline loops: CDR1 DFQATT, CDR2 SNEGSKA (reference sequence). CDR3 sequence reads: CSARQTSGNGELFF. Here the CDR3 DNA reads TGCAGTGCTAGACAGACTAGCGGAAACGGGGAGCTGTTTTTT.